Reported below is one TCR beta chain. The clone's antigen remains unknown. Base-call qualities are not available, and no considerably larger clone is one nucleotide away. The library was produced with the immunoSEQ multiplex PCR assay. In its TCRdb copy, this immuneACCESS table keeps in-frame sequences only and misses some clones. Where compared with another copy, unresolved V genes explain less than half of these, and the others have no known cause. Present in this sample are about 77,000 clones, about 92% of which were seen just once. The biggest ten clones account for roughly 2.6% of the sample. The record originates from a study of T cell changes during pregnancy in multiple sclerosis (dated by TCRdb to between 2017 and 2020). With respect to the entire study: In women with multiple sclerosis, the researchers looked at how the T cell repertoire shifted as pregnancy progressed.

The germline V gene provides CDR1 MDHEN and CDR2 SYDVKM. The CDR3, from cysteine to phenylalanine, totals 15 residues. Only the CDR3 part of the read is kept: 45 bases, read in frame from the first base. The V end loses 2 bases and the J end loses 0 bases, and a stretch of 5 bases separates them. This specimen was peripheral blood, taken after pregnancy. The source of this sequence is a female donor in good health, enrolled as a control in a pregnancy study. The chain employs TRBV28 and TRBJ2-6; there is no confident call for the D gene. The base sequence is TGTGCCAGCAGTTTACCGTCCTCTGGGGCCAACGTCCTGACTTTC. This gives the protein CASSLPSSGANVLTF.